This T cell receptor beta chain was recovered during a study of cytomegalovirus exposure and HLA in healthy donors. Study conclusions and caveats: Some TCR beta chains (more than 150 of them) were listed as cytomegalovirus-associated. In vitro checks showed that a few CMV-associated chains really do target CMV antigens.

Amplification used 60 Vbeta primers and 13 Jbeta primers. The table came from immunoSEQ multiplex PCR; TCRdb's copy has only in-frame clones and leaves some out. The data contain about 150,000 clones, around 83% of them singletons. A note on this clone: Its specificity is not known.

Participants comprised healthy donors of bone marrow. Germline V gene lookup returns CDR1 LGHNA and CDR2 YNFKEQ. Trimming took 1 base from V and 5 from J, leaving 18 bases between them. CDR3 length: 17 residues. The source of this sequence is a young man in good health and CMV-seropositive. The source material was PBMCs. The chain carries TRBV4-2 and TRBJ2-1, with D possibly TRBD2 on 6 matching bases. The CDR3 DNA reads TGTGCCAGCAGCCAAGGGGGCCATAGCGGAGTCCACAATGAGCAGTTCTTC. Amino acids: CASSQGGHSGVHNEQFF.